These 30 T cell receptor beta chains were all obtained from the same sample, sequenced in a study of blood T cell repertoires in COVID-19. Repertoires were generated with immunoSEQ multiplex PCR, while TCRdb's copy carries only in-frame clones and drops some. Among tens of thousands of clones, roughly 91% were seen once, and the ten largest hold over 7.5%. What was sequenced was peripheral blood. The receptor set was obtained from a human donor in a cohort sampled during active COVID-19.

This chain connects TRBV30 to TRBJ2-5; 9 bases map to TRBD2. Germline CDR1 and CDR2: GTSNPN and SVGIG (reference sequence). The CDR3 consists of 16 residues. Unmatched junction bases numbered 13, after V lost 1 base and J lost 7 bases. In DNA form, the CDR3 reads TGTGCCTGGAGTGAACTAGCGGGCGCGTCGGGGGCGACCCAGTACTTC. As protein: CAWSELAGASGATQYF.

The chain is built from TRBV29-1 and TRBJ1-2, with D tentatively TRBD1 (6 bases). The germline V and J ends were trimmed by 4 bases and 4 bases, with 16 bases remaining between them. Per the germline V gene, CDR1 is SQVTM and CDR2 is ANQGSEA. The CDR3 has 14 residues. The CDR3 protein is CSVGGHLKGYGYTF. The CDR3 region has the DNA TGCAGCGTTGGGGGACATCTCAAGGGCTATGGCTACACCTTC.

This rearrangement joins TRBV4-2 to TRBJ2-1; 8 positions agree with TRBD2. This CDR3 spans 15 amino acids. V gave up 3 bases and J gave up 3 bases; unmatched junction bases: 4. The germline CDR1 and CDR2 sequences are LGHNA and YNFKEQ. CDR3 DNA sequence: TGTGCCAGCAGCCAGCGGAGCGGGAGCTACAATGAGCAGTTCTTC. It encodes CASSQRSGSYNEQFF.

The chain employs TRBV14 and TRBJ2-1; D unresolved. The CDR3 loop spans 13 amino acids. Germline loops: CDR1 SGHDN, CDR2 FVKESK. Deletions cut 1 base from V and 6 bases from J, with 7 bases between. The CDR3 protein is CASSQARGNEQFF. Written as DNA, the CDR3 is TGTGCCAGCAGCCAAGCGCGTGGCAATGAGCAGTTCTTC.

V usage is TRBV2 and J usage is TRBJ2-3, with D perhaps matching TRBD2 (6 bases). V gave up 4 bases and J gave up 4 bases, with 15 bases separating them. The CDR3 has 15 amino acids. Germline V gives CDR1 SNHLY, CDR2 FYNNEI. CDR3 bases: TGTGCCAGCAGTGCCTCCTGGGGCGGGGCAGATACGCAGTATTTT. Translating gives CASSASWGGADTQYF. The whole variable domain, filled in from reference TRBV2 and TRBJ2-3, reads EPEVTQTPSHQVTQMGQEVILRCVPISNHLYFYWYRQILGQKVEFLVSFYNNEISEKSEIFDDQFSVERPDGSNFTLKIRSTKLEDSAMYFCASSASWGGADTQYFGPGTRLTVL.

V is TRBV2 and J is TRBJ2-2; D unresolved. The CDR3 totals 14 residues. The V gene lost 6 bases and the J gene lost 3 bases, with 11 bases spanning the gap. Germline assignment: CDR1 SNHLY and CDR2 FYNNEI. The CDR3 protein is CASSRQVHTGELFF. CDR3 nucleotide sequence: TGTGCCAGCAGCCGGCAGGTTCACACCGGGGAGCTGTTTTTT.

The chain links TRBV4-2 to TRBJ1-2, with D uncertain. Germline CDR1 is LGHNA and CDR2 is YNFKEQ. CDR3 length: 17 amino acids. V was trimmed by 2 bases and J by 4 bases, leaving 20 bases between them. The chain's CDR3 is CASSQPGDVGFFYGYTF. The CDR3 nucleotides read TGTGCCAGCAGCCAACCAGGCGACGTGGGTTTTTTCTATGGCTACACCTTC.

This clone has only one observation. V gene TRBV11-3 combines with J gene TRBJ2-2; 7 nucleotides align to TRBD1. Germline V lookup: CDR1 SGHNT, CDR2 YENEEA. The CDR3 covers 16 residues. J was trimmed by 0 bases and V by 6 bases; bases with no gene match: 7. In DNA, the CDR3 is TGTGCCAGCAGTCCGGGACAGAACTCGAACACCGGGGAGCTGTTTTTT. Encoded protein: CASSPGQNSNTGELFF.

This chain joins TRBV24-1 and TRBJ2-1, with D possibly TRBD2 on 6 matching bases. The CDR3 contains 15 residues. V was pared by 7 bases and J by 1 base, with 13 bases between. Germline CDR1 and CDR2: KGHDR and SFDVKD. CDR3 sequence (DNA): TGTGCCACCAGCGATACCGGGAGATCCTACAATGAGCAGTTCTTC. Amino acids: CATSDTGRSYNEQFF.

The chain has TRBV18 and TRBJ1-2, with D perhaps matching TRBD1 (5 bases). The germline CDR1 and CDR2 sequences are KGHSH and LQKENI. The CDR3 contains 17 residues. The germline V and J ends were trimmed by 3 bases and 6 bases, with 23 bases remaining between them. The CDR3: CASSPPLGGDLGDGYTF. The CDR3, as DNA: TGTGCCAGCTCACCCCCTCTGGGGGGGGACCTTGGAGATGGCTACACCTTC.

J is TRBJ2-5 and V is TRBV9; D gene ambiguous. Germline V gene sequence: CDR1 SGDLS, CDR2 YYNGEE. The germline V and J ends were trimmed by 3 bases and 1 base, with 7 bases remaining between them. CDR3 length: 13 residues. This chain's CDR3 is CASSAVPQETQYF. CDR3 DNA sequence: TGTGCCAGCAGCGCGGTCCCCCAAGAGACCCAGTACTTC.

The genes are TRBV3-1 (or the pseudogene TRBV3-2) and TRBJ2-5, with a weak D call TRBD2 (5 bases). The CDR3 spans 15 residues. Deletions cut 0 bases from V and 2 bases from J, with 10 bases between. Germline V gene sequence: CDR1 LGHDT, CDR2 YNNKEL (reference sequence). This CDR3 reads CASSQDFGVQETQYF. As DNA, the CDR3 is TGTGCCAGCAGCCAAGATTTCGGGGTTCAAGAGACCCAGTACTTC.

CDR3 loop: CASSSLASEETQYF. CDR3 in DNA: TGCGCCAGCAGCTCCCTAGCGAGTGAAGAGACCCAGTACTTC. This rearrangement joins TRBV5-1 to TRBJ2-5; the D gene is possibly TRBD2 (6 bases). Trimming cost V 3 bases and J 3 bases, with 12 bases left between them. CDR1 and CDR2 (germline): SGHRS, YFSETQ. This CDR3 comprises 14 residues.

The chain recombines TRBV13 with TRBJ1-4, with unresolved D. CDR3 length: 14 amino acids. Trimming shortened V by 5 bases and J by 7 bases, and 14 bases separated the two germline ends. Per germline, CDR1 PRHDT and CDR2 FYEKMQ (reference sequence). CDR3 in amino acids: CASSRPPRGEKLFF. The CDR3 DNA follows: TGTGCCAGCAGCCGCCCCCCTCGGGGTGAAAAACTGTTTTTT.

The CDR3 protein is CASSVGLAGGGFEQFF. In DNA form, the CDR3 reads TGTGCCAGCAGCGTAGGACTAGCGGGAGGTGGGTTTGAGCAGTTCTTC. The rearrangement links TRBV9 to TRBJ2-1; 13 positions match TRBD2. After removal of 0 bases from V and 9 bases from J, the junction contained 6 bases not matched to a gene. CDR3 length: 16 residues. Germline lookup yields CDR1 SGDLS and CDR2 YYNGEE.

The chain links TRBV5-4 to TRBJ2-2, with D possibly matching TRBD2 (6 bases). Germline assignment: CDR1 SGHNT and CDR2 YYREEE (reference sequence). The ends were cut back, 5 bases at V and 0 bases at J, with 11 bases in the middle. This CDR3 is 15 amino acids long. The CDR3: CASRPTSTNTGELFF. The DNA for the CDR3 is TGTGCCAGCAGACCGACTAGTACGAACACCGGGGAGCTGTTTTTT.

The rearrangement joins TRBV27 to TRBJ2-1; a possible D gene is TRBD2 (6 bases). The V and J ends lost 8 bases and 7 bases respectively, with 12 bases between them. The CDR3 extends over 12 amino acids. Germline CDR1 and CDR2: MNHEY and SMNVEV (reference sequence). The CDR3 spells CASGGTPNEQFF. The CDR3 coding sequence is TGTGCCAGCGGAGGGACCCCGAATGAGCAGTTCTTC.

The V call is TRBV19, the J call TRBJ2-2; no firm D call. This CDR3 is built from 15 residues. V lost 6 bases to trimming and J lost 0 bases, with 11 bases between them. Germline lookup yields CDR1 LNHDA and CDR2 SQIVND (reference sequence). CDR3 in DNA: TGTGCCAGTAGAATGACAATCGCGAACACCGGGGAGCTGTTTTTT. It translates to CASRMTIANTGELFF.

The chain uses TRBV5-1 and TRBJ2-3; the D gene is possibly TRBD1 (6 bases). The CDR3 totals 14 residues. Germline assignment: CDR1 SGHRS and CDR2 YFSETQ. Between the trimmed V and J ends, which lost 5 bases and 0 bases, there was a span of 10 bases. The chain's CDR3 is CASRGAQSTDTQYF. CDR3 DNA sequence: TGCGCCAGCAGGGGGGCCCAAAGCACAGATACGCAGTATTTT.

The V call is TRBV7-9, the J call TRBJ2-1, with 9 bases aligning to TRBD2. In germline, CDR1 is SEHNR, CDR2 FQNEAQ (reference sequence). The CDR3 covers 15 residues. V was clipped by 5 bases and J by 8 bases; unmatched bases: 10. The CDR3 protein is CASSPRGRVRDEQFF. As DNA, the CDR3 is TGTGCCAGCAGCCCCCGCGGGAGGGTACGCGATGAGCAGTTCTTC.

The rearrangement uses TRBV10-3 and TRBJ2-5; maybe TRBD1 (6 bases). Germline V CDR1 and CDR2: ENHRY, SYGVKD. Trimming removed 6 bases at V and 4 bases at J, with 15 bases between. The CDR3 runs to 14 residues. CDR3 coding DNA: TGTGCCATCAGCGCCCTGGGGGCCGGAGAGACCCAGTACTTC. It specifies CAISALGAGETQYF.

The chain combines TRBV11-2 with TRBJ2-6; D remains unclear. CDR1 SGHAT and CDR2 FQNNGV come from the germline V gene. V was cut by 1 base and J by 1 base, with 8 bases left in between. The CDR3 spans 16 residues. The CDR3 DNA reads as TGTGCCAGCAGCTTAGTAGCTTCATCTGGGGCCAACGTCCTGACTTTC. Amino acids: CASSLVASSGANVLTF.

The chain uses TRBV6-6 and TRBJ1-5; 9 bases are a match to TRBD1. This CDR3 is 16 amino acids long. The V gene's germline CDR1 is MNHNY and CDR2 SVGAGI (reference sequence). The trim removed 6 bases at V and 2 bases at J, leaving 8 bases unmatched. CDR3 sequence reads: CASSLDRGGGNQPQHF. CDR3 nucleotide sequence: TGTGCCAGCAGCCTTGACAGGGGGGGAGGCAATCAGCCCCAGCATTTT.

The V gene is TRBV6-2 or TRBV6-3, the J gene TRBJ2-7, with 7 bases aligning to TRBD2. The J segment lost 0 bases and the V segment lost 6 bases, leaving 11 bases of the junction unmatched. From germline, CDR1 is MNHEY and CDR2 SVGEGT. CDR3 length: 16 amino acids. CDR3 sequence (DNA): TGTGCCAGCAGCCAACGCCTAAGGACTAGCTCCTACGAGCAGTACTTC. Protein sequence: CASSQRLRTSSYEQYF.

For this clone: Distinct nucleotide sequences in the sample also encode this CDR3. The rearrangement joins TRBV5-1 to TRBJ2-7; 8 nucleotides match TRBD1. Losses at the gene ends were 2 bases for V and 5 bases for J; bases not matched to a gene: 6. Germline-derived CDR1 and CDR2 are SGHRS and YFSETQ. This CDR3 region has 14 residues. CDR3 DNA: TGCGCCAGCAGCTTCGGACAGGGCGGCCACGAGCAGTACTTC. Amino acids: CASSFGQGGHEQYF.

The V and J genes are TRBV6-5 and TRBJ2-1, with 7 bases identical to TRBD2. CDR3 size: 14 residues. Germline V gene data show CDR1 as MNHEY and CDR2 as SVGAGI. V was clipped by 5 bases and J by 6 bases; unmatched bases: 7. This CDR3 reads CASSPGRYVNEQFF. The CDR3 DNA reads TGTGCCAGCAGTCCCGGGAGGTATGTCAATGAGCAGTTCTTC.

This chain links TRBV7-8 with TRBJ1-1; tentative D call: TRBD1 (5 bases). From germline, CDR1 is SGHVS and CDR2 FQNEAQ. Trimming left V 1 base short and J 5 bases short, with 11 bases between. The CDR3 totals 14 residues. The CDR3: CASSLVGATTEAFF. The CDR3 region has the DNA TGTGCCAGCAGCTTAGTAGGGGCAACAACTGAAGCTTTCTTT.

The chain couples TRBV30 to TRBJ2-1, with a tentative D call TRBD2 (6 bases). This CDR3 has 15 amino acids. V was clipped by 0 bases and J by 4 bases, with 13 bases between them. CDR1 is GTSNPN, CDR2 SVGIG, per germline (reference sequence). CDR3 protein: CAWSVYGSFYNEQFF. The DNA of the CDR3 is TGTGCCTGGAGTGTATACGGGAGCTTTTACAATGAGCAGTTCTTC.

This clone was recorded only once. V usage is TRBV6-2 or TRBV6-3 and J usage is TRBJ2-7; D possibly corresponds to TRBD1 (6 bases). Germline lookup yields CDR1 MNHEY and CDR2 SVGEGT. The CDR3 loop spans 14 amino acids. V shed 1 base and J shed 1 base, with 8 bases lying between them. The CDR3 nucleotides read TGTGCCAGCAGTTACTTAACAGGGTCCTACGAGCAGTACTTC. Its translation: CASSYLTGSYEQYF.

This clone was seen a few times. This chain connects TRBV6-5 to TRBJ2-7, with a tentative D call TRBD1 (5 bases). Looked up from germline, CDR1 is MNHEY and CDR2 is SVGAGI. V lost 2 bases and J 2 bases, leaving 13 bases between the germline ends. The CDR3 length is 15 residues. The CDR3 DNA reads TGTGCCAGCAGTTACAGCGCAGCCAGGGCCTACGAGCAGTACTTC. Its translation is CASSYSAARAYEQYF.